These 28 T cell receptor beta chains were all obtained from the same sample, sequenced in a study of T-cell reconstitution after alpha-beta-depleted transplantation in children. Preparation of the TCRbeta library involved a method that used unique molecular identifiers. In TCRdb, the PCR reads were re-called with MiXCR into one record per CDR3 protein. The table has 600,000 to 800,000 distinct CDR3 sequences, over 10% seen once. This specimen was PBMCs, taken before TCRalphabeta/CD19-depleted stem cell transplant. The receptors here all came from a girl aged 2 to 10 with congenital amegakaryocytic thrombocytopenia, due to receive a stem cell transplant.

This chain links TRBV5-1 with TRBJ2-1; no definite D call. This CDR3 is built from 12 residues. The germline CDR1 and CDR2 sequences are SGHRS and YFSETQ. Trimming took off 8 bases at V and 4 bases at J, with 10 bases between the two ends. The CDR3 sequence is CASTVGYNEQFF. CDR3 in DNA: TGCGCCAGTACAGTGGGGTACAATGAGCAGTTCTTC.

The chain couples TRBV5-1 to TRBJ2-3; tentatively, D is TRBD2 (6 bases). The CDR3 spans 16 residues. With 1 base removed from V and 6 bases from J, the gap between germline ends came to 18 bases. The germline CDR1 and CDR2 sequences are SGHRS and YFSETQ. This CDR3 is CASSLSPSREEDTQYF. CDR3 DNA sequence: TGCGCCAGCAGCTTGAGTCCCTCAAGGGAGGAGGATACGCAGTATTTT.

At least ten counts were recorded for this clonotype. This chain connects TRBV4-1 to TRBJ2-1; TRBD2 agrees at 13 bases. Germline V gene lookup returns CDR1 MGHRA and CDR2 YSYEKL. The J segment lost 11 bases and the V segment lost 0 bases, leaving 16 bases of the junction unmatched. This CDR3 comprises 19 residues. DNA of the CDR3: TGCGCCAGCAGCCAAGATAAGGGGACTAGCGGGATAATAAAGGGGAAGCAGTTCTTC. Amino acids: CASSQDKGTSGIIKGKQFF.

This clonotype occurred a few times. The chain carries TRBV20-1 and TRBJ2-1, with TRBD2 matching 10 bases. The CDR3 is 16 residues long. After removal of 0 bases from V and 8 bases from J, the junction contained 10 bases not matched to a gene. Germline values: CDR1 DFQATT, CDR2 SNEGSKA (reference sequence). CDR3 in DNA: TGCAGTGCTAGAGATCATACTAGCGGGAAGCCCCATGAGCAGTTCTTC. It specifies CSARDHTSGKPHEQFF.

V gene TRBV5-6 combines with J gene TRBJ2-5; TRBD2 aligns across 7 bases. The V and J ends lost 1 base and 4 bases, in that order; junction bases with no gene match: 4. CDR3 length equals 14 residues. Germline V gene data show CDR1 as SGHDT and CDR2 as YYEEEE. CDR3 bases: TGTGCCAGCAGCTTGCCTAGCGGCCTAGAGACCCAGTACTTC. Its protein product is CASSLPSGLETQYF.

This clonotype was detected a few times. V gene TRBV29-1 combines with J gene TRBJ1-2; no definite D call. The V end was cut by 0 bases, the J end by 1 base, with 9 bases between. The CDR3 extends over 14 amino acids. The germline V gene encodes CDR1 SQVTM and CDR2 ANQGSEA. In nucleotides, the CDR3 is TGCAGCGTTGAAGATTGGGTTGGTAACTATGGCTACACCTTC. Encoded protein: CSVEDWVGNYGYTF.

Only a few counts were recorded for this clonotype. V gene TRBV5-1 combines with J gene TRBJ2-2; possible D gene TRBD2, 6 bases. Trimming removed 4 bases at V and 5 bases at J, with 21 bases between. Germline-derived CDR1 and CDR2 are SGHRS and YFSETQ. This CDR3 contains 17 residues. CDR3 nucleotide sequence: TGCGCCAGCAGCCCATCCTTAGCCACGGGAGTTACCGGGGAGCTGTTTTTT. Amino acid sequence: CASSPSLATGVTGELFF.

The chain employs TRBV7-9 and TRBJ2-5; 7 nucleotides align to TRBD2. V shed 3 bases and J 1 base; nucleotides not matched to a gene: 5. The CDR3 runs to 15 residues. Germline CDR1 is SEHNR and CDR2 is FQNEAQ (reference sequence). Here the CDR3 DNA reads TGTGCCAGCAGCTTTTCTGGGGGGGTCCAAGAGACCCAGTACTTC. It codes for CASSFSGGVQETQYF.

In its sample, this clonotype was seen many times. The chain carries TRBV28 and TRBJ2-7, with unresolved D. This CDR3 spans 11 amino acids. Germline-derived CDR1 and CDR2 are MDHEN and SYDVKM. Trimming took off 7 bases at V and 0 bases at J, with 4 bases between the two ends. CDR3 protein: CASKSSYEQYF. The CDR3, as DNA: TGTGCCAGCAAGAGCTCCTACGAGCAGTACTTC.

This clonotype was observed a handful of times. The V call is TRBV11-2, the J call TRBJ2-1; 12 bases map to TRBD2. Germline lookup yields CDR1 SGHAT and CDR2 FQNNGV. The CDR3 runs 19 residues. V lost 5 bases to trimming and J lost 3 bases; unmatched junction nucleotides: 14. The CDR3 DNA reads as TGTGCCAGCAGCAACCAGCCTACTAGCGGGAGGACCGTCTACAATGAGCAGTTCTTC. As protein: CASSNQPTSGRTVYNEQFF.

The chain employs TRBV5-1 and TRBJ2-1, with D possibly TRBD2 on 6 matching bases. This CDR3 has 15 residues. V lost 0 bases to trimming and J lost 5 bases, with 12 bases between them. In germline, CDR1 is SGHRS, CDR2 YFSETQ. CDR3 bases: TGCGCCAGCAGCTTGGCCGAAGGGACTCACAATGAGCAGTTCTTC. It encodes CASSLAEGTHNEQFF.

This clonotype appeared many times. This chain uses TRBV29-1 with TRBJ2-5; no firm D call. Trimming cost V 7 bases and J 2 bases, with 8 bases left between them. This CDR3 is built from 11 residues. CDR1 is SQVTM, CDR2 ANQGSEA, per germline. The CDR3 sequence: CSAGPQETQYF. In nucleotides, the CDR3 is TGCAGCGCCGGCCCTCAAGAGACCCAGTACTTC. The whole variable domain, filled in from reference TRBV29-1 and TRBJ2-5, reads SAVISQKPSRDICQRGTSLTIQCQVDSQVTMMFWYRQQPGQSLTLIATANQGSEATYESGFVIDKFPISRPNLTFSTLTVSNMSPEDSSIYLCSAGPQETQYFGPGTRLLVL.

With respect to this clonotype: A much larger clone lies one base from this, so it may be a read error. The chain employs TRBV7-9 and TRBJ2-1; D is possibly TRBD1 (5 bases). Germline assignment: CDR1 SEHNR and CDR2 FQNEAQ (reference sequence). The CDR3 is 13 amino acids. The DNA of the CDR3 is TGTTCCAGCAGCACCACCAGGGTCGATGAGCAGTTCTTC. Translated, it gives CSSSTTRVDEQFF. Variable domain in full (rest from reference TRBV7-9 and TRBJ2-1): DTGVSQNPRHKITKRGQNVTFRCDPISEHNRLYWYRQTLGQGPEFLTYFQNEAQLEKSRLLSDRFSAERPKGSFSTLEIQRTEQGDSAMYLCSSSTTRVDEQFFGPGTRLTVL.

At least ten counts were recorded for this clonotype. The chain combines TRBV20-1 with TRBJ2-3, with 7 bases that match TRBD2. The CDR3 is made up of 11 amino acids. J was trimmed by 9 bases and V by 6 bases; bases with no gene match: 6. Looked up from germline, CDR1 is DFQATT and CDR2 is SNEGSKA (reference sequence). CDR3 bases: TGCAGTGCCCTAGCGGTTATGACGCAGTATTTT. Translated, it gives CSALAVMTQYF.

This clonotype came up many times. The CDR3: CASSSGASSDTQYF. CDR3 in DNA: TGTGCCAGCAGCTCCGGAGCTAGTTCAGATACGCAGTATTTT. The gene calls are TRBV7-9 and TRBJ2-3; D not resolved. The germline V gene has CDR1 SEHNR and CDR2 FQNEAQ (reference sequence). Trimming took off 4 bases at V and 4 bases at J, with 12 bases between the two ends. This CDR3 comprises 14 residues. Combining the CDR3 with reference TRBV7-9 and TRBJ2-3 gives the whole variable domain DTGVSQNPRHKITKRGQNVTFRCDPISEHNRLYWYRQTLGQGPEFLTYFQNEAQLEKSRLLSDRFSAERPKGSFSTLEIQRTEQGDSAMYLCASSSGASSDTQYFGPGTRLTVL.

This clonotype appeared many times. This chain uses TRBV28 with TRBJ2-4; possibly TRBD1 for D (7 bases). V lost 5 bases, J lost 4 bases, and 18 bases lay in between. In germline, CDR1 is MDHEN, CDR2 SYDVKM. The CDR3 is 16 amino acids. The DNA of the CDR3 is TGTGCCAGCAGTCGACAGGGTGCGGGGACAAAAAACATTCAGTACTTC. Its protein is CASSRQGAGTKNIQYF.

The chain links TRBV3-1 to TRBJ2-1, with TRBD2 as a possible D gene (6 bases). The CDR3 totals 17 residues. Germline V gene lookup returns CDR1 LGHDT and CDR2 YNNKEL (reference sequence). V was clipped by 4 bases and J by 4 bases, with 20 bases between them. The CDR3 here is CASSPAPPGVAYNEQFF. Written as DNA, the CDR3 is TGTGCCAGCAGCCCGGCCCCTCCGGGAGTAGCTTACAATGAGCAGTTCTTC.

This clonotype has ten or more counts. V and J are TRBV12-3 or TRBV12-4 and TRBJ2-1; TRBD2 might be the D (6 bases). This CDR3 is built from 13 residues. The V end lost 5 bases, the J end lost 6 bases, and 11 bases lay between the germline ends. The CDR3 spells CASSPWRGNEQFF. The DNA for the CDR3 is TGTGCCAGCAGTCCCTGGAGGGGCAATGAGCAGTTCTTC.

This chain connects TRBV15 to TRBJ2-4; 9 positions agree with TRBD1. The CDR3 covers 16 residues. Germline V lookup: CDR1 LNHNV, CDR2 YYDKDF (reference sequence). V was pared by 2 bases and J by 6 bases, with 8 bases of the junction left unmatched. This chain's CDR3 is CATSRLQGARGNIQYF. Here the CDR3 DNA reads TGTGCCACCAGCAGATTACAGGGGGCGCGGGGAAACATTCAGTACTTC.

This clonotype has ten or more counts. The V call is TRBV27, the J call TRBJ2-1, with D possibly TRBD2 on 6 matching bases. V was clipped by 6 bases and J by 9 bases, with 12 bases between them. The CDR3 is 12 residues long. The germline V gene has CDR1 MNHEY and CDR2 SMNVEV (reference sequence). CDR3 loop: CASRNYGSEQFF. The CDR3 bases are TGTGCCAGCAGAAACTACGGGAGTGAGCAGTTCTTC.

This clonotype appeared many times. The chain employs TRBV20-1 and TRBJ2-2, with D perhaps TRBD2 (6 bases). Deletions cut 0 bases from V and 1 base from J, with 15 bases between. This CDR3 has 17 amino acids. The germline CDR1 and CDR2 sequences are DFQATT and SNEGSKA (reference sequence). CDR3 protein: CSAREFGKAGNTGELFF. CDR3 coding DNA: TGCAGTGCTAGAGAGTTCGGAAAAGCGGGGAACACCGGGGAGCTGTTTTTT.

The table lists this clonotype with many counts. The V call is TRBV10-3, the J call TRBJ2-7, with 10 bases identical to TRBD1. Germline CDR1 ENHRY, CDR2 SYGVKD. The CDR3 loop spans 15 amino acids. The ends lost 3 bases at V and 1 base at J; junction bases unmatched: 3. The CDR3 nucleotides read TGTGCCATCAGTGACGGGACAGGGGTATCCTACGAGCAGTACTTC. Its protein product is CAISDGTGVSYEQYF.

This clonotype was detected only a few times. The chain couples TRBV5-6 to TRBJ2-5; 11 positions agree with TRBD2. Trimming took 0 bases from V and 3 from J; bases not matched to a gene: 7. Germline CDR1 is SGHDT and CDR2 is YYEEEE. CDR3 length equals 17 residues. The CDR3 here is CASSLELGLAAKETQYF. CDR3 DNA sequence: TGTGCCAGCAGCTTGGAGTTGGGACTAGCGGCGAAAGAGACCCAGTACTTC.

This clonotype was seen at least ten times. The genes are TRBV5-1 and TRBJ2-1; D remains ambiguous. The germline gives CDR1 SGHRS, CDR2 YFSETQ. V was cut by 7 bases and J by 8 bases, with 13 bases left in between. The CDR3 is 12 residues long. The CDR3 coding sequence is TGCGCCAGCCGGCTCGACCCCTATGAGCAGTTCTTC. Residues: CASRLDPYEQFF.

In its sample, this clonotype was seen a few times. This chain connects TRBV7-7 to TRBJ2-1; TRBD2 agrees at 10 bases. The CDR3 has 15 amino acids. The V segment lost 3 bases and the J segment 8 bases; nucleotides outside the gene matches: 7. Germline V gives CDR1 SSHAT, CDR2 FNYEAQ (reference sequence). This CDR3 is CASSFGLAGVYEQFF. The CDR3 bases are TGTGCCAGCAGCTTTGGGCTAGCGGGAGTTTATGAGCAGTTCTTC.

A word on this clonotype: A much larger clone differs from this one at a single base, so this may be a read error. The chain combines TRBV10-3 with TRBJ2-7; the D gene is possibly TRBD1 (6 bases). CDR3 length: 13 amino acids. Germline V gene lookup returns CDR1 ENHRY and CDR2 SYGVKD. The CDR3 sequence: CATNRDTEDEQHF. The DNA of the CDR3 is TGTGCCACCAACCGGGACACGGAAGACGAGCAGCACTTC.

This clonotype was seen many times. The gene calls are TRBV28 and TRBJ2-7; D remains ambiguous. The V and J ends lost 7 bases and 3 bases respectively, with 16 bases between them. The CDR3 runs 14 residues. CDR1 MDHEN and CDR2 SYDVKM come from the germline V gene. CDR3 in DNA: TGTGCCAGCAAGGCGAATCCGGATTTCTACGAGCAGTACTTC. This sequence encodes CASKANPDFYEQYF.

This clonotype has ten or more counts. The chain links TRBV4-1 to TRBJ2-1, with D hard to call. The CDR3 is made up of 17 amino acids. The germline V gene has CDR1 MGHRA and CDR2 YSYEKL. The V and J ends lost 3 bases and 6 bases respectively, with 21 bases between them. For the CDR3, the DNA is TGCGCCAGCAGCCACGAAAGCTCGACTCGACATCTCAATGAGCAGTTCTTC. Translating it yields CASSHESSTRHLNEQFF.